A selection of T cell receptor beta chains follows, all from one sample in a study of CD8 T cells in ankylosing spondylitis. In TCRdb, the 5' RACE reads were re-called with MiXCR into one record per CDR3 protein. The data show about 340,000 distinct CDR3 sequences, with 20% to 25% seen just once and 13% held by the top ten. Source material: blood, either unsorted or a sorted T cell fraction (not recorded which). The receptors derive from a male donor with ankylosing spondylitis or in good health (not recorded which). Each CDR3 is given with its conserved first and last residue. The order of the fields is J gene, V gene, CDR3 length, D gene, CDR3 protein. D genes are given only for firm matches.

j_call: TRBJ2-2; v_call: TRBV7-2; cdr3_length: 12; d_call: NA; cdr3_aa: CASSFLPGELFF
j_call: TRBJ1-1; v_call: TRBV9; cdr3_length: 14; d_call: NA; cdr3_aa: CASSVVGGPTEAFF
j_call: TRBJ2-1; v_call: TRBV7-9; cdr3_length: 15; d_call: NA; cdr3_aa: CASSLVGIFGNEQFF
j_call: TRBJ2-7; v_call: TRBV2; cdr3_length: 15; d_call: NA; cdr3_aa: CASSEWQLSRYEQYF
j_call: TRBJ1-5; v_call: TRBV4-1; cdr3_length: 15; d_call: NA; cdr3_aa: CASSQIAGDNQPQHF
j_call: TRBJ2-1; v_call: TRBV4-1; cdr3_length: 13; d_call: NA; cdr3_aa: CASSQEAPPEQFF
j_call: TRBJ1-1; v_call: TRBV4-1; cdr3_length: 14; d_call: NA; cdr3_aa: CASSHGQWNTEAFF
j_call: TRBJ2-7; v_call: TRBV5-1; cdr3_length: 16; d_call: NA; cdr3_aa: CASSLGVSGTVVMQYF
j_call: TRBJ2-5; v_call: TRBV12-3/TRBV12-4; cdr3_length: 13; d_call: NA; cdr3_aa: CASRGWGRETQYF
j_call: TRBJ2-3; v_call: TRBV12-3/TRBV12-4; cdr3_length: 14; d_call: NA; cdr3_aa: CASSLTGNFDTQYF
j_call: TRBJ2-7; v_call: TRBV10-2; cdr3_length: 11; d_call: NA; cdr3_aa: CASRNTYEQYF
j_call: TRBJ2-7; v_call: TRBV4-1; cdr3_length: 15; d_call: NA; cdr3_aa: CASSQEGRVSYEQYF
j_call: TRBJ2-1; v_call: TRBV7-3; cdr3_length: 15; d_call: NA; cdr3_aa: CASSLDRDLGNEQFF
j_call: TRBJ2-3; v_call: TRBV7-2; cdr3_length: 13; d_call: NA; cdr3_aa: CASSPRWGDTQYF
j_call: TRBJ1-6; v_call: TRBV28; cdr3_length: 14; d_call: TRBD1; cdr3_aa: CASSAGTGDSPLHF
j_call: TRBJ2-7; v_call: TRBV7-9; cdr3_length: 14; d_call: NA; cdr3_aa: CASSDRDFSYEQYF
j_call: TRBJ2-1; v_call: TRBV9; cdr3_length: 16; d_call: NA; cdr3_aa: CASSVDGQAFYDEQFF
j_call: TRBJ2-7; v_call: TRBV20-1; cdr3_length: 15; d_call: TRBD2; cdr3_aa: CSARDLAGDLYEQYF
j_call: TRBJ2-1; v_call: TRBV10-2; cdr3_length: 14; d_call: NA; cdr3_aa: CASKTARSYNEQFF
j_call: TRBJ2-7; v_call: TRBV4-2; cdr3_length: 14; d_call: TRBD2; cdr3_aa: CASSPGLEIYEQYF
j_call: TRBJ1-1; v_call: TRBV4-2; cdr3_length: 19; d_call: TRBD1; cdr3_aa: CASSQDLAALQGTVTEAFF
j_call: TRBJ2-5; v_call: TRBV4-1; cdr3_length: 14; d_call: NA; cdr3_aa: CASSQPRDSETQYF
j_call: TRBJ2-2; v_call: TRBV10-3; cdr3_length: 17; d_call: NA; cdr3_aa: CAISDAATSAYTGELFF
j_call: TRBJ2-5; v_call: TRBV4-1; cdr3_length: 16; d_call: NA; cdr3_aa: CASSQGGWGQQETQYF
j_call: TRBJ2-2; v_call: TRBV20-1; cdr3_length: 14; d_call: NA; cdr3_aa: CSANRGANTGELFF
j_call: TRBJ2-1; v_call: TRBV12-3/TRBV12-4; cdr3_length: 14; d_call: TRBD1; cdr3_aa: CASSTGGPYNEQFF
j_call: TRBJ2-1; v_call: TRBV7-3; cdr3_length: 16; d_call: TRBD2; cdr3_aa: CASSLYSGASYNEQFF
j_call: TRBJ1-5; v_call: TRBV27; cdr3_length: 12; d_call: NA; cdr3_aa: CASSLAGQPQHF
j_call: TRBJ1-2; v_call: TRBV27; cdr3_length: 13; d_call: NA; cdr3_aa: CASSFASGYGYTF
j_call: TRBJ2-1; v_call: TRBV10-1; cdr3_length: 16; d_call: NA; cdr3_aa: CASSEQQYPSYNEQFF
j_call: TRBJ2-7; v_call: TRBV4-1; cdr3_length: 17; d_call: NA; cdr3_aa: CASSQDKAVLSSYEQYF
j_call: TRBJ2-7; v_call: TRBV29-1; cdr3_length: 14; d_call: NA; cdr3_aa: CSVVIWARTYEQYF
j_call: TRBJ1-5; v_call: TRBV6-5; cdr3_length: 12; d_call: NA; cdr3_aa: CASGNGNQPQHF
j_call: TRBJ2-3; v_call: TRBV4-2; cdr3_length: 16; d_call: TRBD2; cdr3_aa: CASSQGLAGGSDTQYF
j_call: TRBJ2-7; v_call: TRBV30; cdr3_length: 14; d_call: NA; cdr3_aa: CAWSVYRGSAEQYF
j_call: TRBJ2-1; v_call: TRBV9; cdr3_length: 16; d_call: TRBD2; cdr3_aa: CASSVARRGAYNEQFF
j_call: TRBJ2-7; v_call: TRBV2; cdr3_length: 14; d_call: TRBD2; cdr3_aa: CASRMRGTEYEQYF
j_call: TRBJ2-7; v_call: TRBV7-9; cdr3_length: 14; d_call: TRBD1; cdr3_aa: CASSFTGTEYEQYF
j_call: TRBJ1-5; v_call: TRBV4-1; cdr3_length: 15; d_call: NA; cdr3_aa: CASSQQQEPNQPQHF
j_call: TRBJ1-1; v_call: TRBV5-1; cdr3_length: 15; d_call: TRBD1; cdr3_aa: CASSWGQALNTEAFF
j_call: TRBJ2-7; v_call: TRBV20-1; cdr3_length: 12; d_call: NA; cdr3_aa: CSARDIGYEQYF
j_call: TRBJ2-6; v_call: TRBV2; cdr3_length: 15; d_call: NA; cdr3_aa: CASRGRGSGANVLTF
j_call: TRBJ2-1; v_call: TRBV11-2; cdr3_length: 15; d_call: NA; cdr3_aa: CASSSQHPPYNEQFF
j_call: TRBJ2-2; v_call: TRBV7-3; cdr3_length: 18; d_call: TRBD2; cdr3_aa: CASSLTTLAGAITGELFF
j_call: TRBJ2-5; v_call: TRBV7-9; cdr3_length: 14; d_call: NA; cdr3_aa: CASSGDHPEETQYF
j_call: TRBJ2-3; v_call: TRBV7-9; cdr3_length: 15; d_call: NA; cdr3_aa: CASSLGGVGTDTQYF
j_call: TRBJ2-1; v_call: TRBV5-1; cdr3_length: 17; d_call: NA; cdr3_aa: CASSPDWGGLWCNEQFF
j_call: TRBJ2-2; v_call: TRBV10-3; cdr3_length: 17; d_call: TRBD2; cdr3_aa: CAISGLAGVTNTGELFF
j_call: TRBJ1-2; v_call: TRBV29-1; cdr3_length: 13; d_call: TRBD1; cdr3_aa: CSVKGQGAHGYTF
j_call: TRBJ2-5; v_call: TRBV28; cdr3_length: 15; d_call: TRBD2; cdr3_aa: CASSLLGTSGVTQYF
j_call: TRBJ1-2; v_call: TRBV20-1; cdr3_length: 14; d_call: NA; cdr3_aa: CSAQYSSTTYGYTF
j_call: TRBJ2-1; v_call: TRBV9; cdr3_length: 16; d_call: TRBD1; cdr3_aa: CASSVGVTGGSWEQFF
j_call: TRBJ2-5; v_call: TRBV30; cdr3_length: 12; d_call: NA; cdr3_aa: CAWSVASESQYF
j_call: TRBJ1-5; v_call: TRBV12-3/TRBV12-4; cdr3_length: 12; d_call: NA; cdr3_aa: CASSYEGQPQHF